Sequencing of this TCR beta chain was carried out in a study of T cell responses to AZD1222 COVID-19 vaccine (dated by TCRdb to the early 2020s). Background for the entire study: A total of 233 trial participants underwent TCR sequencing, of whom roughly 210 had received two doses of AZD1222 and about 25 had received two doses of the MenACWY control vaccine. Trial participants were enrolled into age subgroups of 18-55, 56-69 and 70-plus years, which contained around 140, 26 and 57 TCR-sequenced participants, respectively.

From the germline V gene, CDR1 is SNHLY and CDR2 is FYNNEI. The trim is 0 bases for V and 0 bases for J, with a gap of 18 bases between the germline ends. The CDR3 sequence holds 19 residues, the cysteine and phenylalanine included. This entry keeps only the CDR3 DNA: 57 bases, framed from base 1. As regards this clone: This receptor's antigen is unknown. The sample holds no much larger clone one base away, and base qualities are not on file.

The CDR3 regions of human TCRbeta chains were analyzed by immunosequencing. The paper's data handling went like this. TCRs in the repertoires were compared against a reference library of SARS-CoV-2-specific TCRs that had been generated with the MIRA antigen-specificity platform. Breadth was defined as the fraction of unique TCRs that were SARS-CoV-2-associated, and depth was defined as the fraction of total T cells that were SARS-CoV-2-associated. Using the MIRA data, each spike-specific TCR was assigned both to the spike region to which the TCR was reactive and to a CD4 or CD8 class. Log10-transformed breadth and depth values were compared by one-way ANOVA with Sidak's multiple comparisons tests. Held by TCRdb, this immuneACCESS table contains in-frame sequences only and omits some clones. Under half of the omission traces to an unresolved V gene where checked; the cause of the rest is unknown. V and J calls and clone size follow that table, whereas D and trimming were derived from the DNA. Across this sample there are 140,000 to 150,000 clones, with 80% to 95% seen only once. The ten largest account for roughly 4% of the sample.

The sample's time point label, in plain terms: about 28 days (+/-7) after the second vaccine dose. AZD1222 recipients given second doses at about 4 weeks or at about 12 weeks were pooled, since spike-specific TCR depth and breadth were not found to differ between the two schedules. Samples from vaccinated people were obtained from the UK trials COV001 and COV002, which included a single-blind randomized controlled phase 2/3 trial of AZD1222 (ChAdOx1 nCoV-19) in healthy adults. For TCRbeta chain sequencing, PBMC samples from trial participants were taken at day 0 and at day 28 after the second dose. Results and caveats for the whole study, not just this receptor: No day 14 peak-response samples were available, so repertoires were characterized only after the peak T cell response. After two AZD1222 doses, both the breadth and the depth of spike-specific TCRs were significantly higher than at day 0 and than in MenACWY recipients. In the small 56-69-year group, the increase in depth fell short of significance, most likely because of low power. Participants were mostly white British and included more females than males, and it was suggested by the authors that clonal diversity may have been underestimated. Epitopes outside the regions mutated in the B.1.351 and B.1.1.7 variants were reportedly recognized by nearly half of the unique spike-specific TCRs. Conclusions about previously exposed vaccinees are limited, since just five to seven AZD1222 recipients were seropositive for SARS-CoV-2 at baseline. The whole spike protein was spanned by vaccine-associated CD4 TCRs, and dominant responses were seen in regions 160-218 and 743-854.

The starting material was peripheral blood, obtained 28 days after the second AZD1222 dose. Recombination connected TRBV2 to TRBJ1-5; no D segment can be confidently identified. This receptor was identified in an adult who received the AZD1222 COVID-19 vaccine. The DNA is as follows: TGTGCCAGCAGTGAAGCGAATACAATACAGCTCTATAGCAATCAGCCCCAGCATTTT. Translation gives CASSEANTIQLYSNQPQHF.